Sequencing of this T cell receptor beta chain was carried out in a study of T cell responses to AZD1222 COVID-19 vaccine. General study results and limits: At baseline, just 5 or 6 AZD1222 recipients tested seropositive.

The data were produced by immunoSEQ multiplex PCR, yet TCRdb's version contains in-frame clones alone and is incomplete. The data show 90,000 to 150,000 clones, roughly 90% seen once. The table lists this clone with a count of one. Antigen: not known. The specimen comprised peripheral blood, sampled on day 0 of AZD1222 vaccination. The TCR was taken from an adult in good health.

CDR3 in DNA: TGTGCCAGCAGCCCCGGGGAGCGGGGGGCCCGGAGTGAGACCCAGTACTTC. This encodes CASSPGERGARSETQYF. V and J are TRBV9 and TRBJ2-5, with 9 positions matching TRBD2. The CDR3 length is 17 residues. CDR1 and CDR2 from the germline V gene are SGDLS and YYNGEE. The trim removed 4 bases at V and 5 bases at J, leaving 15 bases unmatched.